The 32 T cell receptor beta chains below come from one sample, sequenced in a study of blood T cell repertoires in COVID-19. The data were produced by immunoSEQ multiplex PCR, yet TCRdb's version contains in-frame clones alone and is incomplete. The sample shows about 88,000 clones, roughly 90% of them seen only once. Specimen: peripheral blood. The receptor set was obtained from a woman aged 80 or over with acute or convalescent COVID-19.

The CDR3 sequence: CASSPPGLADTGELFF. The CDR3 bases are TGTGCCAGCAGCCCCCCGGGACTAGCGGACACCGGGGAGCTGTTTTTT. V gene TRBV7-9 combines with J gene TRBJ2-2; 11 nucleotides line up with TRBD2. Germline loops: CDR1 SEHNR, CDR2 FQNEAQ (reference sequence). The trim removed 5 bases at V and 3 bases at J, leaving 5 bases unmatched. The CDR3 runs to 16 residues. Using reference TRBV7-9 and TRBJ2-2 for the parts outside the CDR3, the full variable domain is DTGVSQNPRHKITKRGQNVTFRCDPISEHNRLYWYRQTLGQGPEFLTYFQNEAQLEKSRLLSDRFSAERPKGSFSTLEIQRTEQGDSAMYLCASSPPGLADTGELFFGEGSRLTVL.

The V gene is TRBV7-3, the J gene TRBJ1-1; D ambiguous. Germline V CDR1 and CDR2: SGHTA, FQGTGA. Trimming cost V 8 bases and J 0 bases, with 10 bases left between them. The CDR3 extends over 13 amino acids. This CDR3 reads CASSQQMNTEAFF. CDR3 DNA: TGTGCCAGCTCACAGCAAATGAACACTGAAGCTTTCTTT. The full variable domain, its missing parts supplied by reference TRBV7-3 and TRBJ1-1, is GAGVSQTPSNKVTEKGKYVELRCDPISGHTALYWYRQSLGQGPEFLIYFQGTGAADDSGLPNDRFFAVRPEGSVSTLKIQRTERGDSAVYLCASSQQMNTEAFFGQGTRLTVV.

This clone has more than one count but fewer than ten. J is TRBJ2-7 and V is TRBV7-9; possible D gene TRBD1, 6 bases. The CDR3 loop spans 17 amino acids. Germline V gene lookup returns CDR1 SEHNR and CDR2 FQNEAQ (reference sequence). Trimming stripped 2 bases from V and 1 base from J, with 18 bases between. The CDR3 spells CASSLSDSSPVSYEQYF. The CDR3, as DNA: TGTGCCAGCAGCTTATCGGACAGCTCCCCCGTTTCCTACGAGCAGTACTTC. Complete variable domain (other parts from reference TRBV7-9 and TRBJ2-7): DTGVSQNPRHKITKRGQNVTFRCDPISEHNRLYWYRQTLGQGPEFLTYFQNEAQLEKSRLLSDRFSAERPKGSFSTLEIQRTEQGDSAMYLCASSLSDSSPVSYEQYFGPGTRLTVT.

V usage is TRBV6-5 and J usage is TRBJ1-1; TRBD1 aligns across 9 bases. In germline, CDR1 is MNHEY, CDR2 SVGAGI. V dropped 2 bases and J dropped 6; count of bases not matched to a gene: 4. The CDR3 runs to 14 residues. The CDR3 DNA reads TGTGCCAGCAGTTACGGGACAGGGCATTCTGAAGCTTTCTTT. Its translation is CASSYGTGHSEAFF.

The gene calls are TRBV27 and TRBJ1-4; 9 bases agree with TRBD1. The CDR3 runs 14 residues. CDR1 is MNHEY and CDR2 is SMNVEV in the germline V gene (reference sequence). V was clipped by 1 base and J by 8 bases; unmatched bases: 2. As DNA, the CDR3 is TGTGCCAGCAGTTTATTCGGGACAGGGGAAAAACTGTTTTTT. The encoded protein is CASSLFGTGEKLFF.

Written as DNA, the CDR3 is TGTGCCAGCAGCTCTGGACTACCGGGCCAAGAGACCCAGTACTTC. Translating gives CASSSGLPGQETQYF. The chain couples TRBV7-2 to TRBJ2-5; a weak D match, TRBD2 (6 bases). The CDR3 is 15 amino acids. Looked up from germline, CDR1 is SGHTA and CDR2 is FQGNSA. Trimming removed 4 bases at V and 1 base at J, with 13 bases between.

The gene calls are TRBV4-1 and TRBJ2-3; D gene uncertain. Trimming removed 3 bases from V and 0 bases from J, with 7 bases in between. This CDR3 has 14 residues. The germline CDR1 and CDR2 sequences are MGHRA and YSYEKL. The CDR3 spells CASSHSLSTDTQYF. The CDR3 nucleotides are TGCGCCAGCAGCCATTCACTGAGCACAGATACGCAGTATTTT.

This clone was detected only once. The chain couples TRBV5-1 to TRBJ1-1; D is uncertain. The V gene lost 0 bases and the J gene lost 4 bases, with 13 bases spanning the gap. The CDR3 runs to 15 residues. CDR1 is SGHRS, CDR2 YFSETQ, per germline. The CDR3 reads CASSLAITTGTEAFF. The CDR3 DNA reads as TGCGCCAGCAGCTTGGCCATTACCACGGGCACTGAAGCTTTCTTT.

V gene TRBV4-1 combines with J gene TRBJ2-2; 7 nucleotides line up with TRBD2. The CDR3 length is 13 residues. Germline-derived CDR1 and CDR2 are MGHRA and YSYEKL. J gave up 4 bases and V 8 bases, and 4 bases lay outside the gene matches. CDR3 protein: CASGPGGTGELFF. The DNA of the CDR3 is TGCGCCAGCGGACCGGGGGGCACCGGGGAGCTGTTTTTT.

This chain joins TRBV5-6 and TRBJ2-5, with 9 nucleotides matching TRBD2. The length of the CDR3 is 17 residues. With 2 bases clipped from V and 0 bases from J, the junction kept 8 bases outside the gene matches. Germline CDR1 is SGHDT and CDR2 is YYEEEE. In DNA form, the CDR3 reads TGTGCCAGCAGCTTTAGCGGGAGACGATCGTACCAAGAGACCCAGTACTTC. This encodes CASSFSGRRSYQETQYF.

This clone was seen only once. This chain connects TRBV18 to TRBJ1-4, with TRBD1 identical over 7 bases. CDR3 length: 15 amino acids. Germline CDR1 and CDR2: KGHSH and LQKENI. V lost 0 bases and J lost 8; bases outside the gene matches: 6. DNA of the CDR3: TGTGCCAGCTCACCACCGGGACAGTACCGGGAAAAACTGTTTTTT. It codes for CASSPPGQYREKLFF.

This clone occurred a few times. The gene calls are TRBV2 and TRBJ1-6, with TRBD1 identical over 7 bases. Looked up from germline, CDR1 is SNHLY and CDR2 is FYNNEI. The CDR3 contains 12 residues. The junction had 7 bases not matched to a gene; V was cut back by 8 bases and J by 12 bases. CDR3 sequence reads: CASGQGVGPLHF. The DNA for the CDR3 is TGTGCCAGCGGGCAGGGGGTGGGACCCCTCCACTTT. Based on the CDR3 plus reference TRBV2 and TRBJ1-6, the full variable domain is EPEVTQTPSHQVTQMGQEVILRCVPISNHLYFYWYRQILGQKVEFLVSFYNNEISEKSEIFDDQFSVERPDGSNFTLKIRSTKLEDSAMYFCASGQGVGPLHFGNGTRLTVT.

The DNA for the CDR3 is TGTGCCAGCAACGCTCCCGGGGCGGGAGAAGCCTACAATGAGCAGTTCTTC. Its translation is CASNAPGAGEAYNEQFF. The V gene is TRBV28, the J gene TRBJ2-1, with 7 bases aligning to TRBD2. The CDR3 sequence is 17 residues long. Germline values: CDR1 MDHEN, CDR2 SYDVKM. V lost 7 bases to trimming and J lost 2 bases; unmatched junction nucleotides: 14.

The genes are TRBV5-4 and TRBJ2-1; possible D gene TRBD1, 6 bases. In germline, CDR1 is SGHNT, CDR2 YYREEE (reference sequence). There are 15 residues in the CDR3. Trimming took 2 bases from V and 5 from J, leaving 14 bases between them. CDR3: CASSFPGALNNEQFF. The CDR3 region has the DNA TGTGCCAGCAGCTTCCCAGGGGCCCTAAACAATGAGCAGTTCTTC.

The rearrangement links TRBV6-2 or TRBV6-3 to TRBJ2-3, with D possibly matching TRBD2 (5 bases). This CDR3 contains 16 residues. CDR1 and CDR2 (germline): MNHEY, SVGEGT. The V end lost 2 bases, the J end lost 6 bases, and 18 bases lay between the germline ends. The CDR3, as DNA: TGTGCCAGCAGTTACCCGATACTAGGTGACTCCGATACGCAGTATTTT. Translating gives CASSYPILGDSDTQYF.

The table lists this clone with a count of one. The chain combines TRBV5-6 with TRBJ2-5; 11 bases match TRBD2. The germline V gene encodes CDR1 SGHDT and CDR2 YYEEEE. After removal of 1 base from V and 4 bases from J, the junction contained 3 bases not matched to a gene. The CDR3 spans 15 residues. CDR3 sequence (DNA): TGTGCCAGCAGCTTGACTCTAGCGGGAGGAGAGACCCAGTACTTC. Translation: CASSLTLAGGETQYF.

The chain has TRBV7-8 and TRBJ2-1; no reliable D call. The germline V gene encodes CDR1 SGHVS and CDR2 FQNEAQ. Trimming took 2 bases from V and 4 from J, leaving 3 bases between them. This CDR3 has 12 amino acids. Written as DNA, the CDR3 is TGTGCCAGCAGCTTACAGTACAATGAGCAGTTCTTC. Protein: CASSLQYNEQFF.

This clone was seen only a few times. The chain combines TRBV4-3 with TRBJ1-5, with TRBD1 matching over 9 bases. From germline, CDR1 is LGHNA and CDR2 YSLEER. There are 17 residues in the CDR3. V lost 2 bases and J lost 0; bases outside the gene matches: 5. The CDR3 region has the DNA TGCGCCAGCAGCCAACCGACAGGGGGACTTAGCAATCAGCCCCAGCATTTT. It codes for CASSQPTGGLSNQPQHF.

The chain carries TRBV9 and TRBJ2-7, with 7 positions matching TRBD2. This CDR3 has 16 residues. J was trimmed by 7 bases and V by 4 bases; bases with no gene match: 17. In germline, CDR1 is SGDLS, CDR2 YYNGEE. This CDR3 is CASSPSTARNGGEQYF. CDR3 DNA: TGTGCCAGCAGCCCATCGACCGCACGTAACGGGGGGGAGCAGTACTTC.

The chain recombines TRBV6-5 with TRBJ2-7; 9 bases agree with TRBD1. This CDR3 comprises 14 residues. The J segment lost 4 bases and the V segment lost 4 bases, leaving 5 bases of the junction unmatched. Per the germline V gene, CDR1 is MNHEY and CDR2 is SVGAGI. The DNA of the CDR3 is TGTGCCAGCAGTTCCACAGGGGGCGGTTACGAGCAGTACTTC. This encodes CASSSTGGGYEQYF.

The gene calls are TRBV2 and TRBJ1-2; 7 bases agree with TRBD1. Losses at the gene ends were 7 bases for V and 4 bases for J; bases not matched to a gene: 9. Per germline, CDR1 SNHLY and CDR2 FYNNEI. The length of the CDR3 is 14 residues. The DNA of the CDR3 is TGTGCCAGCATGAGCGGACAGGCCCGCTATGGCTACACCTTC. Translation gives CASMSGQARYGYTF.

The J gene is TRBJ1-5, the V gene TRBV7-2; tentatively, D is TRBD1 (5 bases). CDR1 is SGHTA, CDR2 FQGNSA, per germline. Trimming cost V 2 bases and J 7 bases, with 12 bases left between them. The CDR3 totals 14 residues. The DNA for the CDR3 is TGTGCCAGCAGCTTAATTGGGGGAGGCCAGCCCCAGCATTTT. As protein: CASSLIGGGQPQHF.

The rearrangement joins TRBV4-2 to TRBJ2-1, with a weak D call TRBD1 (5 bases). The CDR3 runs 12 residues. Trimming stripped 0 bases from V and 15 bases from J, with 12 bases between. From germline, CDR1 is LGHNA and CDR2 YNFKEQ. Written as DNA, the CDR3 is TGTGCCAGCAGCCAAGATGGGGCATTACTGTTCTTC. Translating gives CASSQDGALLFF.

V gene TRBV27 combines with J gene TRBJ2-1, with a tentative D call TRBD1 (5 bases). CDR1 MNHEY and CDR2 SMNVEV come from the germline V gene (reference sequence). V was trimmed by 10 bases and J by 0 bases, leaving 16 bases between them. The CDR3 extends over 15 amino acids. The CDR3: CATHHLGLSYNEQFF. CDR3 in DNA: TGTGCCACCCACCACTTGGGGCTCTCCTACAATGAGCAGTTCTTC.

The chain employs TRBV10-3 and TRBJ1-1; no clear D gene. The ends were cut back, 5 bases at V and 0 bases at J, with 7 bases in the middle. Germline loops: CDR1 ENHRY, CDR2 SYGVKD. The CDR3 totals 13 residues. CDR3 sequence: CAISYTLNTEAFF. For the CDR3, the DNA is TGTGCCATCAGTTACACCCTGAACACTGAAGCTTTCTTT.

The J gene is TRBJ2-1, the V gene TRBV12-3 or TRBV12-4; TRBD1 matches 8 bases. Trimming cost V 11 bases and J 7 bases; bases outside gene matches: 7. CDR3 length: 12 amino acids. The CDR3 region has the DNA TGTGCCTCAGGGGGCGCGTTGAATGAGCAGTTCTTC. Translating it yields CASGGALNEQFF.

This chain connects TRBV7-3 to TRBJ2-1; D may be TRBD2 (6 bases). V lost 2 bases, J lost 8 bases, and 10 bases lay in between. The CDR3 runs to 13 residues. Germline V gene sequence: CDR1 SGHTA, CDR2 FQGTGA. The CDR3 loop reads CASSLDWEDEQFF. The CDR3 DNA sequence: TGTGCCAGCAGCTTAGACTGGGAGGATGAGCAGTTCTTC.

The V and J genes are TRBV7-3 and TRBJ2-1; 11 nucleotides line up with TRBD2. This CDR3 spans 16 amino acids. Germline lookup yields CDR1 SGHTA and CDR2 FQGTGA. V dropped 5 bases and J dropped 2; count of bases not matched to a gene: 5. DNA of the CDR3: TGTGCCAGCAGCAGGATAGCGGGGGGGACCTACAATGAGCAGTTCTTC. This codes for CASSRIAGGTYNEQFF.

This clone was seen once. The chain recombines TRBV7-8 with TRBJ1-5, with D possibly matching TRBD1 (5 bases). Germline V gives CDR1 SGHVS, CDR2 FQNEAQ. Between the trimmed V and J ends, which lost 1 base and 0 bases, there was a span of 10 bases. CDR3 length: 16 amino acids. The CDR3 nucleotides are TGTGCCAGCAGCTTAGGGGGCGATTATAGCAATCAGCCCCAGCATTTT. Amino acids: CASSLGGDYSNQPQHF.

V gene TRBV7-2 combines with J gene TRBJ2-7; 10 nucleotides match TRBD2. The J segment lost 7 bases and the V segment lost 4 bases, leaving 1 base of the junction unmatched. Germline loops: CDR1 SGHTA, CDR2 FQGNSA. There are 12 residues in the CDR3. As DNA, the CDR3 is TGTGCCAGCAGCTCGGGACTAGCGGAGCAGTACTTC. Translated, it gives CASSSGLAEQYF.

Here the CDR3 reads CASSYRTGFTGNTIYF. The CDR3 DNA reads as TGTGCCAGCAGTTACCGTACAGGTTTCACTGGAAACACCATATATTTT. V is TRBV6-5 and J is TRBJ1-3; TRBD1 might be the D (5 bases). Germline V gene sequence: CDR1 MNHEY, CDR2 SVGAGI. Trimming shortened V by 2 bases and J by 2 bases, and 13 bases separated the two germline ends. CDR3 length equals 16 residues.

The rearrangement uses TRBV5-1 and TRBJ2-4; D call uncertain. The CDR3 runs 15 residues. V lost 1 base and J 1 base, leaving 9 bases between the germline ends. Per germline, CDR1 SGHRS and CDR2 YFSETQ. The chain's CDR3 is CASSLPSPAKNIQYF. The DNA for the CDR3 is TGCGCCAGCAGCTTGCCTTCCCCCGCCAAAAACATTCAGTACTTC.